A single sample gave rise to the 15 T cell receptor beta chains below, sequenced in a study of STAT5B mutations in CD4+ large granular lymphocyte leukemia. Assay: immunoSEQ multiplex PCR; the TCRdb copy retains only in-frame clones and omits some. The sample lists 28,000 or so clones; roughly 79% were seen once. The sequencing sample was made of CD4+ T cells from blood buffy coats. These receptors were taken from a human donor in good health.

The chain couples TRBV5-4 to TRBJ2-1; 9 nucleotides agree with TRBD2. The germline gives CDR1 SGHNT, CDR2 YYREEE (reference sequence). The CDR3 loop spans 16 amino acids. The ends lost 1 base at V and 2 bases at J; junction bases unmatched: 4. The CDR3 DNA reads as TGTGCCAGCAGCTTGACGCTAGCGGGGCCCTACAATGAGCAGTTCTTC. The encoded protein is CASSLTLAGPYNEQFF.

The J gene is TRBJ2-7, the V gene TRBV5-6; no firm D call. Germline values: CDR1 SGHDT, CDR2 YYEEEE. The CDR3 spans 16 residues. Deletions cut 2 bases from V and 0 bases from J, with 15 bases between. The CDR3 sequence: CASSLSALGPSYEQYV. The CDR3, as DNA: TGTGCCAGCAGCTTATCAGCCCTTGGGCCCTCCTACGAGCAGTACGTC.

The V gene is TRBV28, the J gene TRBJ2-7; D is perhaps TRBD1 (5 bases). Trimming cost V 3 bases and J 0 bases, with 12 bases left between them. Looked up from germline, CDR1 is MDHEN and CDR2 is SYDVKM. The CDR3 has 15 amino acids. This CDR3 is CASSFPGSSSYEQYF. CDR3 in DNA: TGTGCCAGCAGTTTCCCAGGGTCGAGCTCCTACGAGCAGTACTTC.

The genes are TRBV30 and TRBJ1-2, with D possibly TRBD1 on 5 matching bases. V shed 2 bases and J shed 0 bases, with 10 bases lying between them. CDR3 size: 14 residues. The germline V gene has CDR1 GTSNPN and CDR2 SVGIG (reference sequence). CDR3 in amino acids: CAWSTGGSNYGYTF. CDR3 nucleotides: TGTGCCTGGAGTACGGGGGGATCTAACTATGGCTACACCTTC.

This chain connects TRBV10-2 to TRBJ2-7; 9 bases are a match to TRBD1. The germline gives CDR1 WSHSY, CDR2 SAAADI. The ends lost 6 bases at V and 7 bases at J; junction bases unmatched: 16. The CDR3 is 16 residues long. The CDR3 region has the DNA TGCGCCAGCAGCCATTCGGGTACAGGGGGCTTGGAGGAGCAGTACTTC. Residues: CASSHSGTGGLEEQYF.

The V and J genes are TRBV2 and TRBJ2-3; the D is unclear. The CDR3 is 14 amino acids. V was clipped by 6 bases and J by 3 bases, with 13 bases between them. Germline CDR1 and CDR2: SNHLY and FYNNEI. CDR3 DNA: TGTGCCAGCAGACCCGGGTTTAGGACAGATACGCAGTATTTT. This codes for CASRPGFRTDTQYF.

The V call is TRBV7-2, the J call TRBJ2-1; 9 nucleotides line up with TRBD2. CDR1 is SGHTA, CDR2 FQGNSA, per germline. The CDR3 contains 15 residues. Trimming at V came to 2 bases and at J to 4 bases, leaving 3 bases not matched to a gene. The CDR3 loop reads CASSLNSGGYNEQFF. The CDR3, as DNA: TGTGCCAGCAGCTTAAATAGCGGGGGTTACAATGAGCAGTTCTTC.

This chain joins TRBV6-1 and TRBJ1-1; maybe TRBD1 (5 bases). CDR3 length: 15 amino acids. Germline CDR1 MNHNS, CDR2 SASEGT. The germline V and J ends were trimmed by 6 bases and 0 bases, with 14 bases remaining between them. CDR3 protein: CASRDLGRVNTEAFF. The CDR3 nucleotides are TGTGCCAGCAGAGACCTGGGACGGGTGAACACTGAAGCTTTCTTT.

The chain couples TRBV5-6 to TRBJ1-2, with D maybe TRBD1 (5 bases). CDR1 SGHDT and CDR2 YYEEEE come from the germline V gene. The germline V and J ends were trimmed by 4 bases and 2 bases, with 15 bases remaining between them. CDR3 size: 15 residues. CDR3 sequence (DNA): TGTGCCAGCAGCCCTTGGGTGGGGGTAAACTATGGCTACACCTTC. It is translated as CASSPWVGVNYGYTF.

A remark on this clone: This sample also contains other DNA sequences that code for the same CDR3. CDR3 sequence: CASSWTSSLSYNEQFF. CDR3 DNA sequence: TGCGCCAGCAGCTGGACTAGCTCCCTCTCCTACAATGAGCAGTTCTTC. The rearrangement links TRBV5-1 to TRBJ2-1; TRBD2 agrees at 8 bases. V shed 3 bases and J 0 bases; nucleotides not matched to a gene: 5. From germline, CDR1 is SGHRS and CDR2 YFSETQ. CDR3 length: 16 amino acids.

The chain has TRBV27 and TRBJ2-5; D is ambiguous. This CDR3 contains 14 residues. Looked up from germline, CDR1 is MNHEY and CDR2 is SMNVEV (reference sequence). V gave up 6 bases and J gave up 5 bases, with 16 bases separating them. CDR3 coding DNA: TGTGCCAGCAGCCCCCTGGGATCAGGCGAGACCCAGTACTTC. Encoded protein: CASSPLGSGETQYF.

J is TRBJ2-5 and V is TRBV7-2; 8 bases align to TRBD2. Per germline, CDR1 SGHTA and CDR2 FQGNSA. This CDR3 comprises 14 residues. V lost 1 base, J lost 5 bases, and 3 bases stayed unmatched. CDR3 bases: TGTGCCAGCAGCTTAGGGGGACTAGGGGAGACCCAGTACTTC. This translates into CASSLGGLGETQYF.

Concerning this clone itself: The limits of the CDR3 on the DNA are not certain, so only TCRdb's listed CDR3 is given. This chain uses TRBV27 with TRBJ2-7. Both ends counted, the CDR3 spans 15 residues. Germline CDR1 and CDR2: MNHEY and SMNVEV (reference sequence). This chain's CDR3 is CASSSSTAWNYEQYF.

V gene TRBV4-1 combines with J gene TRBJ2-7; 8 nucleotides agree with TRBD2. Germline CDR1 is MGHRA and CDR2 is YSYEKL. The trim removed 3 bases at V and 5 bases at J, leaving 18 bases unmatched. The CDR3 contains 18 residues. As DNA, the CDR3 is TGCGCCAGCAGCCATGACGGGACTAGGCGAAGTGGGGGCCACGAGCAGTACTTC. Translating it yields CASSHDGTRRSGGHEQYF.

In its sample, this clone was seen once. V usage is TRBV5-1 and J usage is TRBJ2-3; D is possibly TRBD1 or TRBD2 (5 bases each). Germline loops: CDR1 SGHRS, CDR2 YFSETQ. Between the trimmed V and J ends, which lost 6 bases and 6 bases, there was a span of 17 bases. The CDR3 has 14 residues. The CDR3 region is CASKLWGSIDTQYF. CDR3 nucleotides: TGCGCCAGCAAGTTGTGGGGGTCCATTGATACGCAGTATTTT.